This TCR beta chain was obtained from a study of identifying expanded T cells in peripheral blood. Findings of the study overall: Technical replicates showed around 1.2 changed clones; two weeks about 16.4; four weeks 19.

This table comes from immunoSEQ multiplex PCR, and its TCRdb copy is limited to in-frame clones, with some not included. The table has more than 90,000 clones, roughly 89% seen once. In the case of this clone: Its cognate antigen is unknown.

Healthy donors had no documented immune events, such as infections, while sampled. Trimming cost V 1 base and J 9 bases; bases outside gene matches: 5. This CDR3 region has 15 residues. Germline loops: CDR1 SQVTM, CDR2 ANQGSEA. The TCR sequence derives from a person between 18 and 70 years old in good health. The rearrangement joins TRBV29-1 to TRBJ2-1; 14 nucleotides match TRBD2. The sequenced sample consisted of blood. The CDR3 bases are TGCAGCGTTGAAGGACTAGCGGGGGGGCCGCTTGAGCAGTTCTTC. Protein sequence: CSVEGLAGGPLEQFF.